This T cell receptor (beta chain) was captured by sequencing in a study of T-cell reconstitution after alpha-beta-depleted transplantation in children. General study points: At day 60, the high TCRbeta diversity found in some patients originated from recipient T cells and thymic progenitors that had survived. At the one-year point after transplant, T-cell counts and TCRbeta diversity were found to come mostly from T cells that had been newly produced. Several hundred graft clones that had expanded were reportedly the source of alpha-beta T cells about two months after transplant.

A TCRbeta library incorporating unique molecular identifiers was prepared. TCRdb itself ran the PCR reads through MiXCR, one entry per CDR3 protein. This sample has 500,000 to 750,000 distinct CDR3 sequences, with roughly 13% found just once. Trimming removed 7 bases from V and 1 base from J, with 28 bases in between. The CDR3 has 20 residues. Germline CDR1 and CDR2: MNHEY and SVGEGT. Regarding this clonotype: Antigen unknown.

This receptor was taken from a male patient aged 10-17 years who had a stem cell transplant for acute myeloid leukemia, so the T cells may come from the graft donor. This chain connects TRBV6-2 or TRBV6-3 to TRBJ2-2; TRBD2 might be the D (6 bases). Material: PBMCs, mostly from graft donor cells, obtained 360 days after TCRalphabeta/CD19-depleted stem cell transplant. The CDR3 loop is CASKQLLLIGGRRNTGELFF. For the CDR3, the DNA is TGTGCCAGCAAGCAGTTACTTTTAATCGGAGGGCGGCGGAACACCGGGGAGCTGTTTTTT.